Below are 31 T cell receptor beta chains sequenced from a single sample in a study of PD-1 blockade in classical Hodgkin lymphoma. Time point here: cycle 4 day 1 (C4D1), after six to seven weeks of nivolumab. Every patient relapsed after autologous stem cell transplantation, and brentuximab vedotin exposure varied. The authors purified CD4+ T cells from thawed PBMCs by magnetic negative selection. TCRdb's copy holds only in-frame clones and misses some; the assay was immunoSEQ multiplex PCR. The sample holds roughly 18,000 clones, about 68% seen once. The source was CD4+ T cells from blood, collected before the fourth cycle of nivolumab. The source is a human donor with classical Hodgkin lymphoma.

The sample holds a few counts of this clone. The V and J genes are TRBV6-6 and TRBJ1-1; the D is unclear. This CDR3 contains 14 residues. Germline CDR1 and CDR2: MNHNY and SVGAGI (reference sequence). With 0 bases removed from V and 10 bases from J, the gap between germline ends came to 15 bases. CDR3 sequence reads: CASSYSEGRRRAFF. The CDR3 nucleotides read TGTGCCAGCAGTTACTCAGAGGGCCGCCGTCGAGCTTTCTTT.

This clone has only one observation. V usage is TRBV18 and J usage is TRBJ2-2, with unresolved D. Germline loops: CDR1 KGHSH, CDR2 LQKENI. Trimming took off 6 bases at V and 3 bases at J, with 5 bases between the two ends. This CDR3 region has 12 residues. Here the CDR3 DNA reads TGTGCCAGCTCCCTCGACACCGGGGAGCTGTTTTTT. Protein product: CASSLDTGELFF.

The gene calls are TRBV6-1 and TRBJ2-4; D may be TRBD2 (6 bases). With 2 bases removed from V and 0 bases from J, the gap between germline ends came to 8 bases. The CDR3 loop spans 15 amino acids. From germline, CDR1 is MNHNS and CDR2 SASEGT. This CDR3 is CASSEWGVAKNIQYF. Here the CDR3 DNA reads TGTGCCAGCAGTGAATGGGGGGTAGCCAAAAACATTCAGTACTTC.

The chain carries TRBV7-2 and TRBJ1-2; 10 nucleotides align to TRBD1. This CDR3 contains 14 residues. Looked up from germline, CDR1 is SGHTA and CDR2 is FQGNSA. J was trimmed by 4 bases and V by 5 bases; bases with no gene match: 4. CDR3 loop: CASSPGQGIYGYTF. The CDR3 DNA reads TGTGCCAGCAGCCCGGGACAGGGGATCTATGGCTACACCTTC. Variable domain in full (rest from reference TRBV7-2 and TRBJ1-2): GAGVSQSPSNKVTEKGKDVELRCDPISGHTALYWYRQSLGQGLEFLIYFQGNSAPDKSGLPSDRFSAERTGGSVSTLTIQRTQQEDSAVYLCASSPGQGIYGYTFGSGTRLTVV.

The chain joins TRBV7-2 to TRBJ1-2; a possible D gene is TRBD1 (5 bases). The CDR3 is 15 residues long. Trimming took 5 bases from V and 0 from J, leaving 13 bases between them. Germline V CDR1 and CDR2: SGHTA, FQGNSA. CDR3 sequence (DNA): TGTGCCAGCAGCGTAGACAGTTCGCCTAACTATGGCTACACCTTC. It codes for CASSVDSSPNYGYTF. The whole variable domain, filled in from reference TRBV7-2 and TRBJ1-2, reads GAGVSQSPSNKVTEKGKDVELRCDPISGHTALYWYRQSLGQGLEFLIYFQGNSAPDKSGLPSDRFSAERTGGSVSTLTIQRTQQEDSAVYLCASSVDSSPNYGYTFGSGTRLTVV.

The chain combines TRBV19 with TRBJ2-6; unclear D gene. Germline-derived CDR1 and CDR2 are LNHDA and SQIVND (reference sequence). V gave up 7 bases and J gave up 2 bases, with 21 bases separating them. CDR3 length equals 18 residues. The CDR3 DNA sequence: TGTGCCAGTACCCCCACAAGAGGTGCGGCGCCTGGGGCCAACGTCCTGACTTTC. Encoded protein: CASTPTRGAAPGANVLTF.

V gene TRBV9 combines with J gene TRBJ1-1; D is ambiguous. The CDR3 sequence is 15 residues long. V shed 1 base and J shed 5 bases, with 15 bases lying between them. Germline V CDR1 and CDR2: SGDLS, YYNGEE. The CDR3 region is CASSVSSGLGTEAFF. The CDR3 DNA is TGTGCCAGCAGCGTATCATCCGGATTGGGGACTGAAGCTTTCTTT.

The chain is built from TRBV5-1 and TRBJ2-5, with 7 nucleotides matching TRBD2. V shed 2 bases and J 2 bases; nucleotides not matched to a gene: 0. Germline-derived CDR1 and CDR2 are SGHRS and YFSETQ. The CDR3 has 13 amino acids. CDR3 protein: CASSFGGQETQYF. CDR3 bases: TGCGCCAGCAGCTTCGGGGGGCAAGAGACCCAGTACTTC.

V gene TRBV19 combines with J gene TRBJ2-7, with TRBD1 matching over 7 bases. The CDR3 covers 13 residues. Germline CDR1 LNHDA, CDR2 SQIVND (reference sequence). J was trimmed by 6 bases and V by 5 bases; bases with no gene match: 7. The chain's CDR3 is CASSPGQVPEQYF. Here the CDR3 DNA reads TGTGCCAGTAGTCCCGGACAGGTCCCCGAGCAGTACTTC.

This chain joins TRBV20-1 and TRBJ2-7; 7 bases map to TRBD1. This CDR3 region has 11 residues. Germline V lookup: CDR1 DFQATT, CDR2 SNEGSKA (reference sequence). Trimming at V came to 4 bases and at J to 6 bases, leaving 3 bases not matched to a gene. CDR3 coding DNA: TGCAGTGCTAAGGACAGGACCGAGCAGTACTTC. Its translation: CSAKDRTEQYF.

This chain uses TRBV27 with TRBJ2-2; no definite D call. The CDR3 is 9 amino acids. Germline V gene data show CDR1 as MNHEY and CDR2 as SMNVEV (reference sequence). V was pared by 9 bases and J by 13 bases, with 9 bases between. CDR3 residues: CASPWGLFF. The CDR3 DNA is TGTGCCAGTCCCTGGGGGCTGTTTTTT.

The rearrangement joins TRBV14 to TRBJ1-2; D remains unclear. Germline lookup yields CDR1 SGHDN and CDR2 FVKESK. The CDR3 spans 15 residues. Trimming left V 4 bases short and J 1 base short, with 13 bases between. The CDR3 bases are TGTGCCAGCAGCCCACTAATCGGCGATAACTATGGCTACACCTTC. Residues: CASSPLIGDNYGYTF.

V and J are TRBV21-1 and TRBJ2-7; no DNA check was done on the table's D call, TRBD2. TRBV21-1 is a pseudogene locus. The CDR3 has 17 amino acids. CDR3: CASSKTISGGGTYEQYV. In nucleotides, the CDR3 is TGTGCCAGCAGCAAAACGATTAGCGGGGGGGGAACCTACGAGCAGTACGTC.

The V gene is TRBV19, the J gene TRBJ1-4; maybe TRBD1 (6 bases). The CDR3 extends over 15 amino acids. V was trimmed by 9 bases and J by 4 bases, leaving 18 bases between them. Germline V gives CDR1 LNHDA, CDR2 SQIVND (reference sequence). The CDR3 sequence is CASTRKGGNNEKLFF. CDR3 in DNA: TGTGCCAGCACCCGAAAGGGGGGTAATAATGAAAAACTGTTTTTT.

J is TRBJ2-1 and V is TRBV19; weak D call: TRBD2 (6 bases). The CDR3 runs 16 residues. Germline V gives CDR1 LNHDA, CDR2 SQIVND (reference sequence). The V end was cut by 5 bases, the J end by 5 bases, with 19 bases between. CDR3 region: CASSRLLARIDNEQFF. The CDR3 bases are TGTGCCAGTAGTCGCCTCCTAGCGAGGATCGACAATGAGCAGTTCTTC.

The CDR3 region has the DNA TGTGCCAGCAGTGAATTAGGGGGACAAGCTTTCTTT. This encodes CASSELGGQAFF. The rearrangement uses TRBV2 and TRBJ1-1; D perhaps matches TRBD1 (6 bases). Germline V gives CDR1 SNHLY, CDR2 FYNNEI. The CDR3 sequence is 12 residues long. Trimming removed 2 bases from V and 9 bases from J, with 10 bases in between.

This clone occurred once. The CDR3 loop is CASSPGLATYNEQFF. The CDR3 nucleotides are TGCGCCAGCAGCCCCGGACTAGCGACTTACAATGAGCAGTTCTTC. This chain connects TRBV4-3 to TRBJ2-1; 9 positions agree with TRBD2. CDR3 length equals 15 residues. CDR1 LGHNA and CDR2 YSLEER come from the germline V gene. With 4 bases clipped from V and 4 bases from J, the junction kept 5 bases outside the gene matches.

This clone was counted a few times. The chain has TRBV6-5 and TRBJ2-3, with D possibly being TRBD2 (6 bases). Trimming pared 6 bases from V and 10 bases from J, leaving 17 bases between. This CDR3 has 13 amino acids. Germline V CDR1 and CDR2: MNHEY, SVGAGI. For the CDR3, the DNA is TGTGCCAGCAGACTAACCCGGGACTCGGCGCAGTATTTT. Protein product: CASRLTRDSAQYF.

This chain connects TRBV16 to TRBJ2-2, with D possibly TRBD1 on 5 matching bases. V was clipped by 0 bases and J by 1 base, with 6 bases between them. The CDR3 contains 15 residues. Germline V gene data show CDR1 as KGHSY and CDR2 as FQNENV. The CDR3 region has the DNA TGTGCCAGCAGCCAATCGACAGTGAACACCGGGGAGCTGTTTTTT. This encodes CASSQSTVNTGELFF.

This clone appeared once. V is TRBV11-2 and J is TRBJ2-1; 7 nucleotides agree with TRBD1. The CDR3 loop spans 16 amino acids. Germline CDR1 reads SGHAT; CDR2 reads FQNNGV. With V trimmed by 5 bases and J by 0 bases, 7 bases remained unmatched. CDR3 in amino acids: CASSPGQLYSYNEQFF. CDR3 nucleotides: TGTGCCAGCAGCCCGGGACAGCTTTACTCCTACAATGAGCAGTTCTTC.

The CDR3 is CASSLGLAGVNDPYNEQFF. The CDR3 bases are TGTGCCAGCAGCTTGGGCCTAGCGGGAGTAAACGACCCGTACAATGAGCAGTTCTTC. The chain carries TRBV5-4 and TRBJ2-1; 10 nucleotides match TRBD2. Germline CDR1 reads SGHNT; CDR2 reads YYREEE (reference sequence). CDR3 length equals 19 residues. V shed 0 bases and J 4 bases; nucleotides not matched to a gene: 13.

The CDR3 DNA follows: TGTGCCAGCAGCTTCCGGACAGAACCCACAGATACGCAGTATTTT. It specifies CASSFRTEPTDTQYF. This chain connects TRBV7-2 to TRBJ2-3; possible D gene TRBD1, 6 bases. Trimming pared 3 bases from V and 2 bases from J, leaving 12 bases between. The CDR3 spans 15 residues. Germline lookup yields CDR1 SGHTA and CDR2 FQGNSA.

The chain uses TRBV27 and TRBJ2-5; D may be TRBD1 (6 bases). CDR1 and CDR2 (germline): MNHEY, SMNVEV (reference sequence). The ends were cut back, 6 bases at V and 4 bases at J, with 9 bases in the middle. The CDR3 has 12 residues. CDR3 DNA sequence: TGTGCCAGCAGCACAGGGATAGAGACCCAGTACTTC. This sequence encodes CASSTGIETQYF.

The chain carries TRBV12-5 and TRBJ2-1; D unclear. V lost 6 bases, J lost 3 bases, and 24 bases lay in between. This CDR3 is 18 amino acids long. Germline V gene sequence: CDR1 LGHNT, CDR2 FRNRAP. This CDR3 is CASGLNPRAGRHYNEQFF. CDR3 nucleotides: TGTGCTAGTGGCCTCAACCCCCGGGCTGGCCGACACTACAATGAGCAGTTCTTC.

The V call is TRBV7-2, the J call TRBJ1-4, with a weak D call TRBD1 (6 bases). Germline loops: CDR1 SGHTA, CDR2 FQGNSA. The CDR3 is made up of 14 amino acids. V lost 5 bases and J 7 bases, leaving 14 bases between the germline ends. CDR3 nucleotide sequence: TGTGCCAGCAGCCCCGGGGGGGGCCGTGAAAAACTGTTTTTT. Translating gives CASSPGGGREKLFF.

The V and J genes are TRBV28 and TRBJ1-2, with TRBD1 identical over 10 bases. Trimming removed 4 bases from V and 8 bases from J; junction bases left unmatched: 10. The CDR3 runs to 15 residues. Germline V gene sequence: CDR1 MDHEN, CDR2 SYDVKM. This chain's CDR3 is CASSSPGTGVVGYTF. The CDR3 bases are TGTGCCAGCAGTTCACCCGGGACAGGGGTTGTCGGCTACACCTTC.

The J gene is TRBJ2-3, the V gene TRBV5-1; D call uncertain. This CDR3 is built from 15 residues. Germline V CDR1 and CDR2: SGHRS, YFSETQ. Trimming stripped 2 bases from V and 1 base from J, with 11 bases between. CDR3 residues: CASSFDSPRTDTQYF. CDR3 nucleotide sequence: TGCGCCAGCAGCTTCGACTCGCCCCGCACAGATACGCAGTATTTT.

Written as DNA, the CDR3 is TGTGCCAGTTCCAACAGGGAACGTAGCAATCAGCCCCAGCATTTT. This gives the protein CASSNRERSNQPQHF. V gene TRBV19 combines with J gene TRBJ1-5, with a tentative D call TRBD1 (6 bases). In germline, CDR1 is LNHDA, CDR2 SQIVND (reference sequence). The V and J ends lost 8 bases and 0 bases respectively, with 14 bases between them. This CDR3 has 15 residues. The full variable domain, completed using reference TRBV19 and TRBJ1-5, is DGGITQSPKYLFRKEGQNVTLSCEQNLNHDAMYWYRQDPGQGLRLIYYSQIVNDFQKGDIAEGYSVSREKKESFPLTVTSAQKNPTAFYLCASSNRERSNQPQHFGDGTRLSIL.

The chain uses TRBV2 and TRBJ1-1; possible D gene TRBD1, 5 bases. The V gene's germline CDR1 is SNHLY and CDR2 FYNNEI. V was clipped by 4 bases and J by 4 bases, with 13 bases between them. The CDR3 extends over 14 amino acids. The CDR3 nucleotides are TGTGCCAGCAGTGGACAGATGACACGCACTGAAGCTTTCTTT. This translates into CASSGQMTRTEAFF.

The chain has TRBV6-5 and TRBJ2-7; D not certain. The CDR3 spans 14 residues. The V gene lost 5 bases and the J gene lost 2 bases, with 13 bases spanning the gap. Germline-derived CDR1 and CDR2 are MNHEY and SVGAGI. CDR3 loop: CASSRNKGPYEQYV. The CDR3 DNA reads as TGTGCCAGCAGTCGGAACAAGGGTCCCTACGAGCAGTACGTC.

This chain links TRBV6-5 with TRBJ2-3, with D hard to call. This CDR3 contains 14 residues. Trimming pared 6 bases from V and 5 bases from J, leaving 15 bases between. CDR1 and CDR2 from the germline V gene are MNHEY and SVGAGI. The CDR3, as DNA: TGTGCCAGCAGCCAGACTGGGTTTCAAGATACGCAGTATTTT. Its translation: CASSQTGFQDTQYF.